The TCR beta chain described here comes from a study of T-cell memory formation after mild COVID-19. Overall study results and limits: The appearance of some responding clones in pre-infection memory suggested that cross-reactive memory joined. Second-wave clones peaking on day 37 lacked confirmed SARS-CoV-2 specificity.

As for this clonotype: The antigen is unknown. Relative to the germline gene, one junction end is altered; a read error may explain this.

Amplification by 5'RACE using constant-segment primers produced TCR alpha and TCR beta cDNA libraries that carried sample barcodes and UMIs. TCRdb independently ran MiXCR on the 5' RACE reads; one entry per CDR3 protein. The sample lists approximately 490,000 distinct CDR3 sequences, approximately 20% occurring once. Germline CDR1 SGHTA, CDR2 FQGNSA. The CDR3 consists of 12 residues. The clonotype comes from an adult woman who had mild COVID-19 (a few samples of this study predate the infection). Cell type and time point are not known. Material for sequencing was PBMCs or a T cell subset sorted from them (not recorded which). The V call is TRBV7-2, the J call TRBJ2-1; no reliable D call. CDR3 region: CASSVAGQTWFF. CDR3 nucleotides: TGTGCCAGCAGCGTAGCCGGGCAGACGTGGTTCTTC.